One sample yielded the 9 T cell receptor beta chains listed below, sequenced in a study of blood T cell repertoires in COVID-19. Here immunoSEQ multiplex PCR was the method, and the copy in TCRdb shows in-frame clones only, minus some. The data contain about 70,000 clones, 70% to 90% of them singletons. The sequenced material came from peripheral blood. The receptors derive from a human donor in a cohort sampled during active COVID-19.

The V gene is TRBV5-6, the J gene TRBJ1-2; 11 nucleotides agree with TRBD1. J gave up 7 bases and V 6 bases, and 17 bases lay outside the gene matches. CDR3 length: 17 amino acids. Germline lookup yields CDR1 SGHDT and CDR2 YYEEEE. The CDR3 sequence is CASTENGRGTGGSGYTF. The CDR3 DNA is TGTGCCAGCACCGAAAATGGCCGGGGGACAGGGGGATCTGGCTACACCTTC.

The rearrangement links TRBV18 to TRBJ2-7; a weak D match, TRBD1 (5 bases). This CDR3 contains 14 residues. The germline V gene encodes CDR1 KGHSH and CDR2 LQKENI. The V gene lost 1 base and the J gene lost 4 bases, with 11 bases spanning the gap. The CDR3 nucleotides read TGTGCCAGCTCACCACAAACAGGACCGTACGAGCAGTACTTC. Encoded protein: CASSPQTGPYEQYF.

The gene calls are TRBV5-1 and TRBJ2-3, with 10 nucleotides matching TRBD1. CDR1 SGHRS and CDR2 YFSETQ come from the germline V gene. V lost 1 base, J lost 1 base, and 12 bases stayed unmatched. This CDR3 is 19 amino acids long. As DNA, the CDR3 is TGCGCCAGCAGCTTGCATGGTTTCGGACAGGGGGAGGGCACAGATACGCAGTATTTT. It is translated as CASSLHGFGQGEGTDTQYF.

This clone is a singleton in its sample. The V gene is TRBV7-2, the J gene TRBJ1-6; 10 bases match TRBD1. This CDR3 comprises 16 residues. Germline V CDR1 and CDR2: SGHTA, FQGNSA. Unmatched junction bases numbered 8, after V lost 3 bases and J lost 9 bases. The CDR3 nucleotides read TGTGCCAGCAGCTTGGGCGGCGGGACAGGGGTTTCACCCCTCCACTTT. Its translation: CASSLGGGTGVSPLHF.

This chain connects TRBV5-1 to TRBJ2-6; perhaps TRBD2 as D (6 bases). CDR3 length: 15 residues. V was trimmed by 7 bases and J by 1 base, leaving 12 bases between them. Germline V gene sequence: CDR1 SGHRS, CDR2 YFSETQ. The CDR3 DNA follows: TGCGCCAGCTCCTTTGCGGGGTCTGGGGCCAACGTCCTGACTTTC. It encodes CASSFAGSGANVLTF.

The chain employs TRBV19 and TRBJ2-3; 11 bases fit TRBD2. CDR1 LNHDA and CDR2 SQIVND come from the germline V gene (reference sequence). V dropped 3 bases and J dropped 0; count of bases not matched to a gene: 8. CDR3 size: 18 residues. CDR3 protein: CASSMGWTSGLSTDTQYF. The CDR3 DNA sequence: TGTGCCAGTAGTATGGGCTGGACTAGCGGGCTTAGCACAGATACGCAGTATTTT.

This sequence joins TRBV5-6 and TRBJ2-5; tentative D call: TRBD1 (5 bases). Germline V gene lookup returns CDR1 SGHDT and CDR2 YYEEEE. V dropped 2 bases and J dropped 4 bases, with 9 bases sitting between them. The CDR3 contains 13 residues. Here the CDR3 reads CASSLTGGETQYF. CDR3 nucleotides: TGTGCCAGCAGCTTAACAGGTGGAGAGACCCAGTACTTC.

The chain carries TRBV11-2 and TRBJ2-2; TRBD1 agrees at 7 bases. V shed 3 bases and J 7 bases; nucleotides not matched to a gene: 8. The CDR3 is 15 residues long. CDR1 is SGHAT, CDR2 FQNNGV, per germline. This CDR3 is CASSFTGTDGGELFF. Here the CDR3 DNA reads TGTGCCAGCAGCTTCACGGGGACAGATGGCGGGGAGCTGTTTTTT.

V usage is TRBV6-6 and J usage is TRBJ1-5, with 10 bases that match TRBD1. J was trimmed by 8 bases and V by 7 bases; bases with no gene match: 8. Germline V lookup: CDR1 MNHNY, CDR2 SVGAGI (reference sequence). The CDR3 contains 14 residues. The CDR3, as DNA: TGTGCCAGCATCTGGGACAGGGGTTCCAAGCCCCAGCATTTT. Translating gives CASIWDRGSKPQHF.